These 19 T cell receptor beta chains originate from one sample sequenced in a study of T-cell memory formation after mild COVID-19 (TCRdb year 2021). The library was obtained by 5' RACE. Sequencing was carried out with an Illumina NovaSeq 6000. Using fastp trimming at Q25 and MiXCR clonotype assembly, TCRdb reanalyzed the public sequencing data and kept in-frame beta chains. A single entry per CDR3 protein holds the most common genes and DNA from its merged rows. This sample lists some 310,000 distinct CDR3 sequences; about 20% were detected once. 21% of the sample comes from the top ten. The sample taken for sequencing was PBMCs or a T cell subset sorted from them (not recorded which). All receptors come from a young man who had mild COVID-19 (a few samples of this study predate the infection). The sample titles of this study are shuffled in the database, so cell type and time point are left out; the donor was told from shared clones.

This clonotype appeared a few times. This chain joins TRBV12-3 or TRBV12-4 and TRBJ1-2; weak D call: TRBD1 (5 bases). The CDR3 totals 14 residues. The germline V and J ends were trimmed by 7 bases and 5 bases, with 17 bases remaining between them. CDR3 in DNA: TGTGCCAGCACCGAGACTTGGGGGGGGTATGGCTACACCTTC. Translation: CASTETWGGYGYTF.

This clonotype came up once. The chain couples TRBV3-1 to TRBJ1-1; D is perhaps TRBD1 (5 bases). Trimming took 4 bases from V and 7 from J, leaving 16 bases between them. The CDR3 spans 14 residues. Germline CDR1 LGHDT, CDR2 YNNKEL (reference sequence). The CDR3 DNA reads TGTGCCAGCAGCCTAGCGGACATGGTTAGTGAAGCTTTCTTT. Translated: CASSLADMVSEAFF.

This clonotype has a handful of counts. The CDR3 loop reads CASTTTGLSYEQYF. Written as DNA, the CDR3 is TGTGCCAGCACCACGACAGGGTTGTCCTACGAGCAGTACTTC. The chain uses TRBV6-6 and TRBJ2-7; 7 bases line up with TRBD1. The J segment lost 1 base and the V segment lost 7 bases, leaving 7 bases of the junction unmatched. The V gene's germline CDR1 is MNHNY and CDR2 SVGAGI (reference sequence). This CDR3 contains 14 residues.

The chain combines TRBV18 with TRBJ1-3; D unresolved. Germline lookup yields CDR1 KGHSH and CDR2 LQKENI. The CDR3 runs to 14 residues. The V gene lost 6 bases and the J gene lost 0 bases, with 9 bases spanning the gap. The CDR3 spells CASSEGLSGNTIYF. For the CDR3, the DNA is TGTGCCAGCTCCGAGGGCCTCTCTGGAAACACCATATATTTT.

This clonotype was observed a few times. DNA for the CDR3: TGTGCCACCAGCGGGGGGTTGAGCAATCAGCCCCAGCATTTT. This sequence encodes CATSGGLSNQPQHF. The chain links TRBV15 to TRBJ1-5, with a possible D match to TRBD1 (5 bases). The length of the CDR3 is 14 residues. CDR1 and CDR2 (germline): LNHNV, YYDKDF (reference sequence). The ends were cut back, 5 bases at V and 1 base at J, with 9 bases in the middle.

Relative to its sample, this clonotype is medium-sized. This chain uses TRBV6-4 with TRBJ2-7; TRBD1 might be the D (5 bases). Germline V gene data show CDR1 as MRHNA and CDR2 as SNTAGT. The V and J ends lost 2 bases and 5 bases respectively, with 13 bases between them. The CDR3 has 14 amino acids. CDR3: CASSDIGDSHEQYF. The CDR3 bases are TGTGCCAGCAGTGACATCGGAGACAGTCACGAGCAGTACTTC.

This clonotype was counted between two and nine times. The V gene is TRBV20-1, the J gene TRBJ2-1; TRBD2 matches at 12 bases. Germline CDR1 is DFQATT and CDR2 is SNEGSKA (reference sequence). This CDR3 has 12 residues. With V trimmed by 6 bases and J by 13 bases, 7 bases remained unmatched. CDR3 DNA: TGCAGTGCAAGGACTAGCGGGGATGTACAGTTCTTC. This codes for CSARTSGDVQFF.

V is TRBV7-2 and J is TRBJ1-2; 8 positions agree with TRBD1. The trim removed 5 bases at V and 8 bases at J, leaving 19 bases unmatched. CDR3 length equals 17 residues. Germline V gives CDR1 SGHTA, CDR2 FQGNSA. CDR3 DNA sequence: TGTGCCAGCAGCCCAGGGGGCGCATCCCGCCGACCGGGGGGCTACACCTTC. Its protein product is CASSPGGASRRPGGYTF.

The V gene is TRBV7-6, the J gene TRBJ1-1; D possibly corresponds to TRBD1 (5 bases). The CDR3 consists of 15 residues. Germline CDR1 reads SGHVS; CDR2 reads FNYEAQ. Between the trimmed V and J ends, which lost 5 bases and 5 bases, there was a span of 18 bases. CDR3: CASSPALVRDTEAFF. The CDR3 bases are TGTGCCAGCAGCCCTGCTTTGGTCAGGGATACTGAAGCTTTCTTT.

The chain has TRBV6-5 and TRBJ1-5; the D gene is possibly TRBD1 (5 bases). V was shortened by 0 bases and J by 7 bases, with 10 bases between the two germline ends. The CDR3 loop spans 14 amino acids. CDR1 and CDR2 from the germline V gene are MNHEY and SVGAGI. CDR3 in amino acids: CASSYSDQGQPQHF. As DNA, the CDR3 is TGTGCCAGCAGTTACTCCGATCAGGGACAGCCCCAGCATTTT.

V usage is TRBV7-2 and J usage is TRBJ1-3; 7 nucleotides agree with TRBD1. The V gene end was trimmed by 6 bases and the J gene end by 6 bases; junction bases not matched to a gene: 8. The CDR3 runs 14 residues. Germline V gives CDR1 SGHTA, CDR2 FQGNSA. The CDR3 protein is CASSRDSGPNTIYF. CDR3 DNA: TGTGCCAGCAGTCGGGACAGCGGGCCAAACACCATATATTTT.

The CDR3: CASSQDRVNTEAFF. The CDR3 DNA follows: TGCGCCAGCAGCCAAGATAGAGTCAACACTGAAGCTTTCTTT. The genes are TRBV4-1 and TRBJ1-1, with D hard to call. V was shortened by 0 bases and J by 2 bases, with 7 bases between the two germline ends. The CDR3 has 14 residues. Germline CDR1 is MGHRA and CDR2 is YSYEKL.

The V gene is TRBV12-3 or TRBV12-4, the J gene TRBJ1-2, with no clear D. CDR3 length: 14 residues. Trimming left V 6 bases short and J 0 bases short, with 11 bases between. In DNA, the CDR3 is TGTGCCAGCAGGCACAGCAGTGCTAACTATGGCTACACCTTC. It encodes CASRHSSANYGYTF.

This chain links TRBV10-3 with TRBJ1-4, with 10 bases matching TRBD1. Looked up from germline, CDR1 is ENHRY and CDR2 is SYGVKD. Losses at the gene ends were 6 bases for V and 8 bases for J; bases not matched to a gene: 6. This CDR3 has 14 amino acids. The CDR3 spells CAISPGTGVEKLFF. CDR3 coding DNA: TGTGCCATCAGCCCCGGGACAGGGGTCGAAAAACTGTTTTTT.

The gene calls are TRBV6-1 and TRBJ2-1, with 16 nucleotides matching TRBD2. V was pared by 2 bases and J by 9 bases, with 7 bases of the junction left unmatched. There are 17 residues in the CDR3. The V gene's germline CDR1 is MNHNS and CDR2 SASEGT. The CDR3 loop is CASSEWGLAGGLGEQFF. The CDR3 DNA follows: TGTGCCAGCAGTGAATGGGGACTAGCGGGGGGGTTAGGTGAGCAGTTCTTC.

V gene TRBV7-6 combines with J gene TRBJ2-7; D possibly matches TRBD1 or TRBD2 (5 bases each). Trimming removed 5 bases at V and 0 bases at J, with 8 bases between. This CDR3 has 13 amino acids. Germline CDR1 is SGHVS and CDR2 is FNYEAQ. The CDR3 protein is CASSRDASYEQYF. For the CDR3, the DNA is TGTGCCAGCAGCCGGGACGCCTCCTACGAGCAGTACTTC.

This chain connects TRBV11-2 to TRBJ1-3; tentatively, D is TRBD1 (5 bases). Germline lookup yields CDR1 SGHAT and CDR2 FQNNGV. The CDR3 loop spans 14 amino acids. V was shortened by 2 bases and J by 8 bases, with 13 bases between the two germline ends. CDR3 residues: CASSLRRGEDTIYF. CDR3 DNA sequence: TGTGCCAGCAGCTTACGAAGGGGCGAAGACACCATATATTTT.

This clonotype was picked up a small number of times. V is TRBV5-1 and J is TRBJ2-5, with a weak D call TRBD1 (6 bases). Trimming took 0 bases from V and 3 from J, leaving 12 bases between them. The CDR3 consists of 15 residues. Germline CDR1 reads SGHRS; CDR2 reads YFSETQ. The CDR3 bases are TGCGCCAGCAGCTTGGTCGGACAGAACAAAGAGACCCAGTACTTC. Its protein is CASSLVGQNKETQYF.

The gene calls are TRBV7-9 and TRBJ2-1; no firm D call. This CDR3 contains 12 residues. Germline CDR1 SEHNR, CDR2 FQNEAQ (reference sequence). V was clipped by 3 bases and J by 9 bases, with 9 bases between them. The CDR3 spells CASSLRGVEQFF. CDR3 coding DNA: TGTGCCAGCAGCTTGCGAGGAGTTGAGCAGTTCTTC. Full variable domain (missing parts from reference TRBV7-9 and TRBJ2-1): DTGVSQNPRHKITKRGQNVTFRCDPISEHNRLYWYRQTLGQGPEFLTYFQNEAQLEKSRLLSDRFSAERPKGSFSTLEIQRTEQGDSAMYLCASSLRGVEQFFGPGTRLTVL.